This TCR beta chain was obtained from a study of graft-versus-host responses after intestinal transplantation (dated by TCRdb to the early 2020s). The study in broad terms: Multivisceral, liver-intestinal, or isolated intestinal transplants were received by the recipients. After intestinal transplantation, graft-versus-host and host-versus-graft alloreactive T cell clones were followed in the graft, circulation and bone marrow using bulk TCR-beta CDR3 sequencing. Rather than going through the commercial service, samples from a few later patients were sequenced in-house on an Illumina MiSeq and processed with MiXCR. The cohort enrolled under 30 intestinal transplant recipients, one of whom was a retransplant, and a few patients without pretransplant specimens were excluded. Alloreactive clones were identified by sequencing pre-transplant mixed lymphocyte reaction products and comparing them with unstimulated pre-transplant donor and recipient T cells. All recipients received anti-thymocyte globulin induction followed by maintenance tacrolimus and steroids for approximately 3 years. Donor T cell macrochimerism was defined as a peak of at least 4% donor T cells among recipient peripheral blood mononuclear cells. Study-wide findings and limitations: Peak levels of circulating GvH clones were associated with declines in HvG clones early after transplant. GvH clones were detected in recipient bone marrow, and some of these GvH clones were observed earlier in ileal mucosa or blood, consistent with an intestinal mucosal origin. In the allografts of patients with donor T cell macrochimerism, GvH to HvG T cell clonal ratios were high. Conclusions were limited by the relatively low number and heterogeneity of intestinal transplant patients.

The protocol used for the library was the immunoSEQ multiplex PCR assay. High-throughput TCR-beta CDR3 sequencing of genomic DNA from most patients was performed by Adaptive Biotechnologies. Per the authors' processing: TCR sequencing data were retrieved from Adaptive's ImmunoSEQ software for 15 to 20 patients, whereas a few other patients were processed with MiXCR and VDJtools. CDR3 nucleotide sequences shared between donor and recipient were removed because their origin could not be assigned. To be classed as alloreactive, a clone needed at least 2-fold expansion over unstimulated cells and a minimum CFSE-low frequency of 0.002% (template counts) or 0.001% (read counts). Mappable clones were those detected in sequenced pre-transplant spleen, lymph node, or MLR CFSE-low populations of the donor or recipient. Cumulative frequency of alloreactive clones was calculated as a percentage of all sequences weighted by copy number. This immuneACCESS table, as held by TCRdb, lists in-frame sequences with V and J called but not all clones. Of the missing ones, under half trace to an unresolved V gene in checked studies; the others have no known cause. V and J calls and clone size are given by that table; D and trimming were obtained from the DNA. Recorded for this sample are 60,000 to 75,000 clones; roughly 90% of them occurred a single time. In total, the top ten clones hold about 1.6% of the sample.

A note on this clone: Its antigen has not been determined. No base quality information exists; no much larger clone differs at one position.

Dithiothreitol, EDTA incubations and collagenase D digestion were used to isolate intraepithelial and lamina propria lymphocytes from graft specimens. Bulk TCR-beta sequencing was performed on serial intestinal graft biopsy specimens collected as late as 600 days after transplant. Clipping removes 7 bases from V and 7 bases from J, with 15 as the unmatched junction base count. Reading from cysteine to phenylalanine, the CDR3 counts 16 amino acids. This entry keeps only the CDR3 DNA: 48 bases, framed from base 1. CDR1 and CDR2 (SGDLS, YYNGEE) derive from the germline V gene. The source was ileum tissue, collected 350 to 400 days after transplant. The V gene is TRBV9 and the J gene is TRBJ2-2, with TRBD1 matching 8 junction bases. This clonotype was sampled from a human patient who received an intestinal transplant, so some T cells may come from the graft donor. This receptor carries the CDR3 CASGPLQGARGGELFF. The nucleotides are TGTGCCAGCGGCCCACTGCAGGGGGCAAGGGGCGGGGAGCTGTTTTTT. The CDR3 plus the reference TRBV9 and TRBJ2-2 genes for the other parts give the full variable domain: DSGVTQTPKHLITATGQRVTLRCSPRSGDLSVYWYQQSLDQGLQFLIQYYNGEERAKGNILERFSAQQFPDLHSELNLSSLELGDSALYFCASGPLQGARGGELFFGEGSRLTVL.